The subject of this entry is one TCR beta chain. Its target is unknown. The sample comes from a study of blood T cells in healthy people across ages. Study-wide findings and caveats: Estimates of diversity drawn from one million T cells were considered underestimates.

Trimming removed 4 bases from V and 0 bases from J, with 4 bases in between. The CDR3 length is 13 residues. The germline gives CDR1 SGHTA, CDR2 FQGNSA. A J-beta primer mix and a sample-barcoded 5' primer were used in a second PCR of about 7 to 12 cycles. MiXCR was run by TCRdb on the 5' RACE reads, yielding one entry per CDR3 protein. The repertoire holds roughly 1,300,000 distinct CDR3 sequences, with approximately 59% as singletons. Each of the donors had 8 to 10 milliliters of peripheral blood drawn into EDTA-treated Vacutainer tubes. The sample comprised blood. J is TRBJ1-5 and V is TRBV7-2; D is unclear. The TCR originated in a man between 18 and 29 years old in good health. For the CDR3, the DNA is TGTGCCAGCAGCTGGTATAGCAATCAGCCCCAGCATTTT. Amino acid sequence: CASSWYSNQPQHF.